This entry lists 23 T cell receptor beta chains sequenced from one sample in a study of T cell repertoires in cytomegalovirus infection. TCRdb reanalysed the reads using MiXCR and keeps one entry per CDR3 protein. Seen here are 71,000 or so distinct CDR3 sequences, approximately 20% observed once, and the top ten hold approximately 68%. These TCRs' antigens remain unknown. The material was CD8+ T cells from cultured PBMCs, obtained from culture after CMV antigen stimulation. Receptor source: a human donor in good health (CMV status not recorded). Some clones in this sample may be carry-over from other donors' samples.

The chain joins TRBV11-1 to TRBJ2-7; perhaps TRBD1 as D (5 bases). Germline lookup yields CDR1 SGHAT and CDR2 FQDESV (reference sequence). CDR3 length: 12 residues. The V gene lost 0 bases and the J gene lost 5 bases, with 5 bases spanning the gap. This CDR3 reads CASSLAGHEQYF. As DNA, the CDR3 is TGTGCCAGCAGCTTAGCGGGGCACGAGCAGTACTTC.

The rearrangement links TRBV12-3 or TRBV12-4 to TRBJ2-3, with no clear D. CDR3 length equals 16 residues. The V end was cut by 7 bases, the J end by 0 bases, with 17 bases between. CDR3 DNA: TGTGCCAGCACCCCACACTTGGAATCTAGCACAGATACGCAGTATTTT. Translating it yields CASTPHLESSTDTQYF.

V is TRBV7-9 and J is TRBJ1-1; D unresolved. CDR1 and CDR2 (germline): SEHNR, FQNEAQ (reference sequence). CDR3 length equals 15 residues. V was shortened by 8 bases and J by 1 base, with 17 bases between the two germline ends. This CDR3 is CASFHRDTPNTEAFF. CDR3 DNA: TGTGCCAGCTTCCACCGCGACACCCCGAACACTGAAGCTTTCTTT.

This chain joins TRBV6-1 and TRBJ2-3; 14 bases match TRBD2. The CDR3 totals 19 residues. Germline V CDR1 and CDR2: MNHNS, SASEGT. The trim removed 0 bases at V and 0 bases at J, leaving 5 bases unmatched. Here the CDR3 reads CASSEARTSGGTSTDTQYF. The CDR3 DNA follows: TGTGCCAGCAGTGAAGCGCGGACTAGCGGGGGGACTAGCACAGATACGCAGTATTTT.

V gene TRBV7-2 combines with J gene TRBJ1-2; D gene ambiguous. V shed 7 bases and J shed 6 bases, with 21 bases lying between them. Germline CDR1 and CDR2: SGHTA and FQGNSA. There are 15 residues in the CDR3. CDR3 region: CASIFSPHFGDGYTF. Written as DNA, the CDR3 is TGTGCCAGCATCTTTTCCCCTCACTTTGGGGATGGCTACACCTTC.

V and J are TRBV7-9 and TRBJ2-2, with D unclear. With 5 bases removed from V and 0 bases from J, the gap between germline ends came to 7 bases. The CDR3 loop spans 14 amino acids. The germline gives CDR1 SEHNR, CDR2 FQNEAQ (reference sequence). For the CDR3, the DNA is TGTGCCAGCAGCCGAACTACGAACACCGGGGAGCTGTTTTTT. As protein: CASSRTTNTGELFF. Together with reference TRBV7-9 and TRBJ2-2, the CDR3 gives the full variable domain: DTGVSQNPRHKITKRGQNVTFRCDPISEHNRLYWYRQTLGQGPEFLTYFQNEAQLEKSRLLSDRFSAERPKGSFSTLEIQRTEQGDSAMYLCASSRTTNTGELFFGEGSRLTVL.

This clonotype was seen only a few times. As DNA, the CDR3 is TGTGCCAGCAGTTTGTGGACGTTAACAGATACGCAGTATTTT. It yields the protein CASSLWTLTDTQYF. The V gene is TRBV12-3 or TRBV12-4, the J gene TRBJ2-3, with D unclear. V lost 3 bases and J lost 3, with 10 bases in between. The CDR3 contains 14 residues.

The genes are TRBV19 and TRBJ1-1; D possibly corresponds to TRBD1 (5 bases). This CDR3 has 13 amino acids. With 4 bases removed from V and 6 bases from J, the gap between germline ends came to 12 bases. CDR1 is LNHDA, CDR2 SQIVND, per germline (reference sequence). The CDR3 sequence: CASSTQGPAEAFF. The CDR3, as DNA: TGTGCCAGTAGTACTCAGGGTCCCGCTGAAGCTTTCTTT.

The J gene is TRBJ2-1, the V gene TRBV7-2; 8 bases agree with TRBD1. The germline gives CDR1 SGHTA, CDR2 FQGNSA. The V and J ends lost 5 bases and 2 bases, in that order; junction bases with no gene match: 11. CDR3 size: 17 residues. CDR3 nucleotide sequence: TGTGCCAGCAGCCCCTGGACAGGGATGCCCCCCTACAATGAGCAGTTCTTC. It encodes CASSPWTGMPPYNEQFF.

This sequence joins TRBV15 and TRBJ1-4; TRBD1 matches 7 bases. V lost 7 bases and J lost 8; bases outside the gene matches: 7. CDR1 is LNHNV and CDR2 is YYDKDF in the germline V gene (reference sequence). The length of the CDR3 is 13 residues. As DNA, the CDR3 is TGTGCCACCAAGGACAGGCGGAGAGAAAAACTGTTTTTT. Its translation: CATKDRRREKLFF.

V gene TRBV6-2 or TRBV6-3 combines with J gene TRBJ2-3; 9 bases fit TRBD1. V lost 2 bases, J lost 3 bases, and 6 bases stayed unmatched. Germline V gene data show CDR1 as MNHEY and CDR2 as SVGEGT. This CDR3 has 16 residues. CDR3 in DNA: TGTGCCAGCAGTTACGTGACAGGGGGAGAGACAGATACGCAGTATTTT. This encodes CASSYVTGGETDTQYF.

This chain links TRBV7-2 with TRBJ1-3, with D maybe TRBD1 (5 bases). The germline CDR1 and CDR2 sequences are SGHTA and FQGNSA. This CDR3 comprises 15 residues. Trimming removed 5 bases from V and 7 bases from J, with 18 bases in between. CDR3 residues: CASSRFGGTENTIYF. CDR3 in DNA: TGTGCCAGCAGCCGATTTGGGGGTACGGAGAACACCATATATTTT.

This clonotype was detected ten times or more. J is TRBJ2-3 and V is TRBV9; 7 bases agree with TRBD2. After removal of 0 bases from V and 6 bases from J, the junction contained 10 bases not matched to a gene. The length of the CDR3 is 16 residues. Per the germline V gene, CDR1 is SGDLS and CDR2 is YYNGEE. CDR3 protein: CASSVAIGGEMDTQYF. CDR3 in DNA: TGTGCCAGCAGCGTAGCTATTGGGGGGGAGATGGATACGCAGTATTTT. The whole variable domain, filled in from reference TRBV9 and TRBJ2-3, reads DSGVTQTPKHLITATGQRVTLRCSPRSGDLSVYWYQQSLDQGLQFLIQYYNGEERAKGNILERFSAQQFPDLHSELNLSSLELGDSALYFCASSVAIGGEMDTQYFGPGTRLTVL.

This chain uses TRBV12-3 or TRBV12-4 with TRBJ2-5; 12 positions agree with TRBD2. Trimming took 6 bases from V and 5 from J; bases not matched to a gene: 7. The CDR3 spans 15 residues. DNA of the CDR3: TGTGCCAGCAGCAACACCGGGACTAGCGGGGAGACCCAGTACTTC. The encoded protein is CASSNTGTSGETQYF.

This clonotype has a handful of counts. This sequence joins TRBV14 and TRBJ1-1; 8 nucleotides agree with TRBD1. Unmatched junction bases numbered 7, after V lost 6 bases and J lost 4 bases. The CDR3 is 14 amino acids. CDR1 is SGHDN, CDR2 FVKESK, per germline. The CDR3 protein is CASRLTGTGTEAFF. The CDR3 DNA follows: TGTGCCAGCAGACTGACCGGGACAGGCACTGAAGCTTTCTTT.

This clonotype was detected only a few times. This sequence joins TRBV7-8 and TRBJ2-2; D assignment may be TRBD1 or TRBD2 (5 bases each). Trimming left V 10 bases short and J 2 bases short, with 14 bases between. The germline gives CDR1 SGHVS, CDR2 FQNEAQ. The CDR3 sequence is 14 residues long. This chain's CDR3 is CATPGPRNTGELFF. The DNA of the CDR3 is TGTGCCACCCCGGGACCGAGAAACACCGGGGAGCTGTTTTTT.

This clonotype was counted only a few times. V is TRBV7-9 and J is TRBJ2-7; D remains ambiguous. Trimming stripped 1 base from V and 2 bases from J, with 12 bases between. This CDR3 is built from 15 residues. From germline, CDR1 is SEHNR and CDR2 FQNEAQ (reference sequence). The DNA of the CDR3 is TGTGCCAGCAGCTTAGGGGGAACTTATACCTACGAGCAGTACTTC. It codes for CASSLGGTYTYEQYF.

This clonotype appeared a few times. The chain recombines TRBV6-5 with TRBJ2-7; 12 nucleotides agree with TRBD1. V trimming: 2 bases; J trimming: 7 bases; junction bases outside the gene matches: 3. Looked up from germline, CDR1 is MNHEY and CDR2 is SVGAGI. CDR3 length: 14 amino acids. CDR3 loop: CASSYGTGGNEQYF. For the CDR3, the DNA is TGTGCCAGCAGTTACGGGACAGGGGGCAATGAGCAGTACTTC.

The chain recombines TRBV6-5 with TRBJ2-1; 9 nucleotides match TRBD1. The CDR3 sequence is 20 residues long. V shed 4 bases, J shed 1 base, and the junction held 17 bases outside the gene matches. Germline V lookup: CDR1 MNHEY, CDR2 SVGAGI. The CDR3 region has the DNA TGTGCCAGCAGTTTTCATCCGGGACAGGGTTTGGAGAGTTCCTACAATGAGCAGTTCTTC. Its translation: CASSFHPGQGLESSYNEQFF.

The V gene is TRBV2, the J gene TRBJ2-7, with D possibly TRBD1 on 6 matching bases. Per the germline V gene, CDR1 is SNHLY and CDR2 is FYNNEI. This CDR3 is built from 14 residues. V was pared by 6 bases and J by 6 bases, with 18 bases between. Written as DNA, the CDR3 is TGTGCCAGCAGAGACTACAGGGTCCCACGCGAGCAGTACTTC. Protein sequence: CASRDYRVPREQYF.

This clonotype has more than one count but fewer than ten. The chain uses TRBV12-3 or TRBV12-4 and TRBJ2-2; D remains ambiguous. V was cut by 3 bases and J by 1 base, with 6 bases left in between. The CDR3 runs to 14 residues. CDR3 protein: CASSFYRNTGELFF. CDR3 DNA: TGTGCCAGCAGTTTCTACAGGAACACCGGGGAGCTGTTTTTT.

The CDR3 sequence is CSARDRGVGNIQYF. The DNA for the CDR3 is TGCAGTGCTAGAGATAGGGGGGTTGGAAACATTCAGTACTTC. The rearrangement joins TRBV20-1 to TRBJ2-4, with D possibly called TRBD1 or TRBD2 (6 bases each). Per the germline V gene, CDR1 is DFQATT and CDR2 is SNEGSKA (reference sequence). Trimming pared 0 bases from V and 6 bases from J, leaving 12 bases between. The CDR3 runs 14 residues.

This clonotype was seen more than once but under ten times. The chain links TRBV11-2 to TRBJ1-1; D is unresolved. This CDR3 region has 12 residues. V was clipped by 11 bases and J by 0 bases, with 10 bases between them. Per germline, CDR1 SGHAT and CDR2 FQNNGV. The CDR3 region has the DNA TGTGCCTCGGGCGTAATGAACACTGAAGCTTTCTTT. This gives the protein CASGVMNTEAFF.